These 2 T cell receptor beta chains share one sample of origin, sequenced in a study of cytomegalovirus exposure and HLA in healthy donors. The PCR used 60 Vbeta and 13 Jbeta primers. Data came from immunoSEQ multiplex PCR; TCRdb stores just in-frame clones and leaves some out. The repertoire consists of 150,000 to 200,000 clones, with 79% occurring once and the leading ten covering over 2%. Sequenced input: PBMCs. The source of these receptors is a woman aged 45-59 years in good health and CMV-seronegative.

The V gene is TRBV2, the J gene TRBJ1-5; 8 bases align to TRBD1. Germline V lookup: CDR1 SNHLY, CDR2 FYNNEI. Germline trimming cut 6 bases from V and 6 bases from J; bases unmatched to any gene: 4. The CDR3 loop spans 13 amino acids. The CDR3 spells CASRQGGTQPQHF. Here the CDR3 DNA reads TGTGCCAGCAGACAGGGGGGCACTCAGCCCCAGCATTTT. Together with reference TRBV2 and TRBJ1-5, the CDR3 gives the full variable domain: EPEVTQTPSHQVTQMGQEVILRCVPISNHLYFYWYRQILGQKVEFLVSFYNNEISEKSEIFDDQFSVERPDGSNFTLKIRSTKLEDSAMYFCASRQGGTQPQHFGDGTRLSIL.

This rearrangement joins TRBV6-6 to TRBJ2-5; TRBD2 agrees at 7 bases. The J call may be incorrect, as the DNA end agrees better with TRBJ2-7. The CDR3 is 16 amino acids. CDR1 and CDR2 (germline): MNHNY, SVGAGI (reference sequence). CDR3 nucleotide sequence: TGTGCCAGCAGTTACTCCGACCGGGACTATTCCTACGAGCAGTACTTC. As protein: CASSYSDRDYSYEQYF.